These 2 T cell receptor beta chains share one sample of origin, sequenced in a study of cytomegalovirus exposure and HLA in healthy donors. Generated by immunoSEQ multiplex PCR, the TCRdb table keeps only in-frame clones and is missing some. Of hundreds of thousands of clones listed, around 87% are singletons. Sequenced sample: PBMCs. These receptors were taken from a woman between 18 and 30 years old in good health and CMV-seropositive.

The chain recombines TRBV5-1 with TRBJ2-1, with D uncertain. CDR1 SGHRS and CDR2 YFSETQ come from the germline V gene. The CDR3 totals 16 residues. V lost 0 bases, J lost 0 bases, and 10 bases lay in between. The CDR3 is CASSLALSSSYNEQFF. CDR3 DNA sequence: TGCGCCAGCAGCTTGGCACTCTCGAGCTCCTACAATGAGCAGTTCTTC.

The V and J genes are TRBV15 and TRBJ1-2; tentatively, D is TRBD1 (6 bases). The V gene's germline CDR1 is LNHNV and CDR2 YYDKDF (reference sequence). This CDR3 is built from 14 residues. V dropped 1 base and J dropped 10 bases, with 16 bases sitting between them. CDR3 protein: CATSRGTGQPNYTF. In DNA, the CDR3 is TGTGCCACCAGCAGAGGGACCGGACAGCCCAACTACACCTTC.